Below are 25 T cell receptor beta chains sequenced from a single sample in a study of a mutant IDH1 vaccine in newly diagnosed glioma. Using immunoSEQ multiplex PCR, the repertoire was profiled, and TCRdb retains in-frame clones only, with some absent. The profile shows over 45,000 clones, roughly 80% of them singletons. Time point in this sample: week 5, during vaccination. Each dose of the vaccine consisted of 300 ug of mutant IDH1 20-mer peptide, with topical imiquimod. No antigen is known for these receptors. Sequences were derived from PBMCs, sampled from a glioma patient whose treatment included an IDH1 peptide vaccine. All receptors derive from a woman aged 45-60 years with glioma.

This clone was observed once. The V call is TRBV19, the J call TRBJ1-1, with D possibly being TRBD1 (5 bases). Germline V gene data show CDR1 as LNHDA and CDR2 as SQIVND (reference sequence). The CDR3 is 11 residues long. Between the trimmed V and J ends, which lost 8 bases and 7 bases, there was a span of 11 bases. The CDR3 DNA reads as TGTGCCAGTGGCCGGGGGGTTGAAGCTTTCTTT. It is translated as CASGRGVEAFF.

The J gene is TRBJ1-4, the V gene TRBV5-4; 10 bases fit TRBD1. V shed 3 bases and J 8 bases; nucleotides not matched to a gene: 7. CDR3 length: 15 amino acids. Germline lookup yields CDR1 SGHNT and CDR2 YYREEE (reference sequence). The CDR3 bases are TGTGCCAGCAGCTCCTCCGGGACAGGGGTGGAAAAACTGTTTTTT. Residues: CASSSSGTGVEKLFF.

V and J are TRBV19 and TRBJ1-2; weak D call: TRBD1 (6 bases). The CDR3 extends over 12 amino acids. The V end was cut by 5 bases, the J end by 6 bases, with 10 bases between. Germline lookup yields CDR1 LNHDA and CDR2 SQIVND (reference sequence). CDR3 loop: CASSPRTDGYTF. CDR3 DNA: TGTGCCAGTAGTCCGAGGACAGATGGCTACACCTTC.

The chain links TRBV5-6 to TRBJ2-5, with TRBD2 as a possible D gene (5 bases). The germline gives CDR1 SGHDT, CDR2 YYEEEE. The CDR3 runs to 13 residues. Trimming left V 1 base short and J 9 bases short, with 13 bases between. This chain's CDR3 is CASSLTSQRPQYF. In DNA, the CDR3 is TGTGCCAGCAGCTTGACCAGCCAGCGGCCCCAGTACTTC.

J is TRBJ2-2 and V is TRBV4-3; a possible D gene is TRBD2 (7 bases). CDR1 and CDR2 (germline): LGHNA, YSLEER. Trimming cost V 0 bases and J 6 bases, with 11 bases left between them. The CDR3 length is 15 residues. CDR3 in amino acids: CASSQEGGAAGELFF. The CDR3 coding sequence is TGCGCCAGCAGCCAAGAAGGGGGGGCGGCCGGGGAGCTGTTTTTT.

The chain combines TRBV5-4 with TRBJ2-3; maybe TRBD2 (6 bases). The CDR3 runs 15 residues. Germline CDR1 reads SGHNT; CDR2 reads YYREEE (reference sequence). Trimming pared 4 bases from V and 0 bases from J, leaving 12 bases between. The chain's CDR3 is CASSPQRVSTDTQYF. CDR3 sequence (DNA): TGTGCCAGCAGCCCTCAGCGGGTTAGCACAGATACGCAGTATTTT.

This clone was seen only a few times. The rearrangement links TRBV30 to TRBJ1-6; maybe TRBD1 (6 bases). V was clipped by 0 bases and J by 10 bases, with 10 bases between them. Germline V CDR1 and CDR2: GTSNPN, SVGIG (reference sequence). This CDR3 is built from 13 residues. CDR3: CAWSVGGNSPLHF. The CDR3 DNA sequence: TGTGCCTGGAGTGTAGGGGGGAACTCACCCCTCCACTTT.

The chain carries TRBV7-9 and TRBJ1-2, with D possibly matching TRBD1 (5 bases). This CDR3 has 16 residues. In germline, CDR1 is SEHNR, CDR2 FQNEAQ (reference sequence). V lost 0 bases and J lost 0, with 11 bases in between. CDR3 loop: CASSLARAGPNYGYTF. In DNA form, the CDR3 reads TGTGCCAGCAGCTTAGCCCGAGCGGGGCCTAACTATGGCTACACCTTC.

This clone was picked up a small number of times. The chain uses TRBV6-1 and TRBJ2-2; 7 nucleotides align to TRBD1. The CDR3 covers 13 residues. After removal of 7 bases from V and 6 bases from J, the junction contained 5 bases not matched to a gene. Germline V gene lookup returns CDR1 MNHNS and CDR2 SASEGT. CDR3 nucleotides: TGTGCCAGCATCCAAGACAGGGCCGGGGAGCTGTTTTTT. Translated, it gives CASIQDRAGELFF.

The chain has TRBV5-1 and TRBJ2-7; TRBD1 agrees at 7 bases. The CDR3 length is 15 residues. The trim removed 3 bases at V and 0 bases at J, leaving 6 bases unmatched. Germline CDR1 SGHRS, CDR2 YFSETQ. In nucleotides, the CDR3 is TGCGCCAGCAGCTCGTCAAACAGGGGCTCCTACGAGCAGTACTTC. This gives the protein CASSSSNRGSYEQYF.

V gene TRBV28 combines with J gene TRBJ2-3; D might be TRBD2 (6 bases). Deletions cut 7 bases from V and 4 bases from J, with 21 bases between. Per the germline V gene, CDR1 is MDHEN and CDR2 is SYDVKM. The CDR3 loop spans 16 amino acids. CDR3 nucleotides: TGTGCCAGCACCCCTGATAGGGGCTCGGGGGCAGATACGCAGTATTTT. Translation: CASTPDRGSGADTQYF.

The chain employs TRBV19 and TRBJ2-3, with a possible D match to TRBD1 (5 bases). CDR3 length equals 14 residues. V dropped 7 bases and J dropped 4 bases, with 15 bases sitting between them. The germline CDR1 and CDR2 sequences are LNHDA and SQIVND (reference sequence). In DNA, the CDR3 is TGTGCCAGTATGGAGCAGGGTGGCGCAGATACGCAGTATTTT. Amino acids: CASMEQGGADTQYF.

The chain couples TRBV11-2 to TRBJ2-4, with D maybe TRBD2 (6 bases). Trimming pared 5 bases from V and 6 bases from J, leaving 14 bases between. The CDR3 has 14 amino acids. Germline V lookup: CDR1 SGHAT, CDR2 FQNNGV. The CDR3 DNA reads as TGTGCCAGCAGCCCTCTCAGGGACTTAAACATTCAGTACTTC. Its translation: CASSPLRDLNIQYF.

CDR3 nucleotides: TGTGCCAGCAGTTTCGAGACCTACGAGCAGTACTTC. Encoded protein: CASSFETYEQYF. J is TRBJ2-7 and V is TRBV2; D call uncertain. V lost 5 bases and J 2 bases, leaving 7 bases between the germline ends. CDR1 and CDR2 from the germline V gene are SNHLY and FYNNEI. CDR3 size: 12 residues.

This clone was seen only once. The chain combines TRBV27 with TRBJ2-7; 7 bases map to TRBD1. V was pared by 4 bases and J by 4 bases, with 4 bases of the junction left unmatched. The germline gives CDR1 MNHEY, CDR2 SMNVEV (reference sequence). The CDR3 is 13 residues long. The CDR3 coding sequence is TGTGCCAGCAGTTCCAGGACAGGTTACGAGCAGTACTTC. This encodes CASSSRTGYEQYF.

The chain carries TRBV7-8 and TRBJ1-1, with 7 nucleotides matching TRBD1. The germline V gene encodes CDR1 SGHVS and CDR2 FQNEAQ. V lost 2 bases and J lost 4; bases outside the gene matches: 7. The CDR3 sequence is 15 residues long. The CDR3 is CASSLNTGATTEAFF. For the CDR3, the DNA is TGTGCCAGCAGCTTAAACACAGGGGCGACCACTGAAGCTTTCTTT.

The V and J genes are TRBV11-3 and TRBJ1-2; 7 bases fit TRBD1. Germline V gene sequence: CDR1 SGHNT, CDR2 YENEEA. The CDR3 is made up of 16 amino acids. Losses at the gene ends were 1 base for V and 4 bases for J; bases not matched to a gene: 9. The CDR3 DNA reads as TGTGCCAGCAGCTTAGTCACAGGGGTGAAATCCTATGGCTACACCTTC. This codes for CASSLVTGVKSYGYTF.

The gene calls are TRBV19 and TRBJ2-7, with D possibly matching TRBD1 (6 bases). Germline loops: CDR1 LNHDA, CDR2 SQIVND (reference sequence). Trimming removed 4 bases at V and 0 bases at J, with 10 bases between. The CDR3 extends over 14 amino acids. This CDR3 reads CASSTTGNSYEQYF. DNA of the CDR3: TGTGCCAGTAGTACGACAGGCAACTCCTACGAGCAGTACTTC.

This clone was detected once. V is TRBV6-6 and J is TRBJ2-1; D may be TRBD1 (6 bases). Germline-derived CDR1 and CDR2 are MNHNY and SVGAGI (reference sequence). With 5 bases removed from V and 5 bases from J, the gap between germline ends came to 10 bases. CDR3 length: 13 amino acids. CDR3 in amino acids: CASSQQGDNEQFF. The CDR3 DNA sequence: TGTGCCAGCAGTCAACAGGGAGACAATGAGCAGTTCTTC.

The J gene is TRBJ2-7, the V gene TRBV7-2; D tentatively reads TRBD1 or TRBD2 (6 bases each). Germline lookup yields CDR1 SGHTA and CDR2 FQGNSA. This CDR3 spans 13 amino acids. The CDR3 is CASRGVHSYEQYF. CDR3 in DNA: TGTGCTTCGAGGGGGGTACACTCCTACGAGCAGTACTTC. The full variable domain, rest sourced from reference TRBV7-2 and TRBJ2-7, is GAGVSQSPSNKVTEKGKDVELRCDPISGHTALYWYRQSLGQGLEFLIYFQGNSAPDKSGLPSDRFSAERTGGSVSTLTIQRTQQEDSAVYLCASRGVHSYEQYFGPGTRLTVT.

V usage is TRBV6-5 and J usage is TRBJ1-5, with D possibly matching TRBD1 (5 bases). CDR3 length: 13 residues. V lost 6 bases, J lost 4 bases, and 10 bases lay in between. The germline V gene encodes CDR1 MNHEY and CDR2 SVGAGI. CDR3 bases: TGTGCCAGCAGAAGGGACGGGAATCAGCCCCAGCATTTT. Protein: CASRRDGNQPQHF.

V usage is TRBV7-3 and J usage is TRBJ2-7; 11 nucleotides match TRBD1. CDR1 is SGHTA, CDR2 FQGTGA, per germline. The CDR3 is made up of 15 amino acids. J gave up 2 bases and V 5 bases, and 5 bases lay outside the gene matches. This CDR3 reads CASSPSGQGAYEQYF. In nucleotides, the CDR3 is TGTGCCAGCAGCCCTTCGGGACAGGGGGCCTACGAGCAGTACTTC. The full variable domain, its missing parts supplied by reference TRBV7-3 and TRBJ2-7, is GAGVSQTPSNKVTEKGKYVELRCDPISGHTALYWYRQSLGQGPEFLIYFQGTGAADDSGLPNDRFFAVRPEGSVSTLKIQRTERGDSAVYLCASSPSGQGAYEQYFGPGTRLTVT.

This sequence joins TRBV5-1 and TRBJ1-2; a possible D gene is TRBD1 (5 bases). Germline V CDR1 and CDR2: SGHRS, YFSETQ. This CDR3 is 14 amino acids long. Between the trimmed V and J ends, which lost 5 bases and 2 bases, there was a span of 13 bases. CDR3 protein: CASSSGAGNYGYTF. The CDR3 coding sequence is TGCGCCAGCAGTTCCGGGGCAGGCAACTATGGCTACACCTTC.

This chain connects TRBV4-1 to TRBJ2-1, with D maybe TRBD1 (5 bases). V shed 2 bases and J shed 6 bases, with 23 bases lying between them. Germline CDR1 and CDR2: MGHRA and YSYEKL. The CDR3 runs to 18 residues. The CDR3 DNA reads TGCGCCAGCAGCCAAACAATACTCCGCCCGGTAAGGGGCAATGAGCAGTTCTTC. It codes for CASSQTILRPVRGNEQFF.

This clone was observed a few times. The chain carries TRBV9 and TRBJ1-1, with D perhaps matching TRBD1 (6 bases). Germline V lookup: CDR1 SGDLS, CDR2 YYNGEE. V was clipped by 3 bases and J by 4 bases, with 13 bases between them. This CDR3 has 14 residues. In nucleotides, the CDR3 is TGTGCCAGCAGCGGAACAGGGTCCTTCACTGAAGCTTTCTTT. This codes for CASSGTGSFTEAFF.